This record covers a single T cell receptor beta chain. Its target is not known. Here immunoSEQ multiplex PCR was the method, and the copy in TCRdb shows in-frame clones only, minus some. The sample consists of about 680,000 clones, 92% of them appearing once. Positive CCR7 selection of CD45RO-negative cells yielded the naive CD8 cells, and terminally differentiated effector memory CD45RA+ cells were excluded. CDR3 length: 16 residues. Germline CDR1 reads GTSNPN; CDR2 reads SVGIG (reference sequence). With 7 bases clipped from V and 3 bases from J, the junction kept 13 bases outside the gene matches. This sample is drawn from a study of shared clonotypes between healthy human individuals. Study findings and constraints: Generation probabilities were higher for clonotypes shared across all four sorted-subset donors than for unshared ones.

Source material: naive CD8+ T cells sorted from blood. The chain couples TRBV30 to TRBJ2-7; TRBD2 matches 12 bases. This sequence was found in a young man in good health. CDR3 region: CAFLPLAGGKGYEQYF. The CDR3 nucleotides are TGTGCCTTTCTCCCGCTAGCGGGAGGGAAAGGCTACGAGCAGTACTTC.